Shown below are 30 T cell receptor beta chains from a single sample sequenced in a study of blood T cell repertoires in COVID-19. Data came from immunoSEQ multiplex PCR; TCRdb stores just in-frame clones and leaves some out. Of fewer than 150,000 clones in the sample, roughly four fifths were seen once. Sequenced sample: peripheral blood. The origin of the receptors is a human donor in a cohort sampled during active COVID-19.

A single count supports this clone. The gene calls are TRBV28 and TRBJ2-7; D not certain. This CDR3 has 10 residues. The V gene lost 5 bases and the J gene lost 3 bases, with 2 bases spanning the gap. Germline assignment: CDR1 MDHEN and CDR2 SYDVKM. Here the CDR3 DNA reads TGTGCCAGCAGTCACTACGAGCAGTACTTC. It yields the protein CASSHYEQYF.

The chain joins TRBV4-1 to TRBJ1-2; 8 nucleotides line up with TRBD1. The CDR3 runs to 16 residues. Germline V gives CDR1 MGHRA, CDR2 YSYEKL. V lost 3 bases, J lost 3 bases, and 9 bases stayed unmatched. The chain's CDR3 is CASSQIDRGFHYGYTF. The CDR3 DNA reads as TGCGCCAGCAGCCAGATAGACAGGGGTTTTCACTATGGCTACACCTTC.

This chain joins TRBV6-5 and TRBJ2-1, with 11 bases lining up with TRBD2. Per the germline V gene, CDR1 is MNHEY and CDR2 is SVGAGI. After removal of 6 bases from V and 5 bases from J, the junction contained 6 bases not matched to a gene. The CDR3 spans 15 residues. The CDR3 DNA follows: TGTGCCAGCAGGACACTAGCGGGGGCACACAATGAGCAGTTCTTC. Encoded protein: CASRTLAGAHNEQFF.

The rearrangement links TRBV19 to TRBJ2-7, with D perhaps TRBD2 (6 bases). Germline V gene data show CDR1 as LNHDA and CDR2 as SQIVND (reference sequence). Trimming removed 5 bases from V and 2 bases from J, with 16 bases in between. The CDR3 loop spans 15 amino acids. CDR3 DNA: TGTGCCAGTAGTCCCAGAGGAGGGACCCCCTACGAGCAGTACTTC. It is translated as CASSPRGGTPYEQYF.

The rearrangement links TRBV27 to TRBJ2-1, with unresolved D. CDR1 is MNHEY, CDR2 SMNVEV, per germline (reference sequence). V was clipped by 6 bases and J by 1 base, with 13 bases between them. The CDR3 runs to 15 residues. CDR3 coding DNA: TGTGCCAGCAGACTCGACCCGGGTTCCTACAATGAGCAGTTCTTC. As protein: CASRLDPGSYNEQFF.

The J gene is TRBJ2-3, the V gene TRBV7-9; D remains ambiguous. V lost 5 bases and J 4 bases, leaving 7 bases between the germline ends. CDR3 length: 12 residues. CDR1 SEHNR and CDR2 FQNEAQ come from the germline V gene (reference sequence). Here the CDR3 DNA reads TGTGCCAGCAGCCGACTCGCAGATACGCAGTATTTT. It specifies CASSRLADTQYF.

This clone appeared once. The rearrangement links TRBV12-3 or TRBV12-4 to TRBJ1-1; TRBD1 might be the D (5 bases). V was clipped by 1 base and J by 7 bases, with 10 bases between them. The CDR3 is made up of 13 amino acids. The CDR3 sequence is CASSLEGQGEAFF. In DNA, the CDR3 is TGTGCCAGCAGTTTAGAGGGGCAGGGTGAAGCTTTCTTT.

The chain couples TRBV6-5 to TRBJ1-6; D may be TRBD1 (6 bases). Trimming shortened V by 11 bases and J by 2 bases, and 10 bases separated the two germline ends. This CDR3 region has 13 residues. CDR1 and CDR2 from the germline V gene are MNHEY and SVGAGI. The CDR3 here is CASQGTYNSPLHF. The CDR3 DNA is TGTGCCTCGCAGGGGACCTATAATTCACCCCTCCACTTT.

This clone is a singleton in its sample. The V gene is TRBV14, the J gene TRBJ2-7; perhaps TRBD2 as D (5 bases). Germline CDR1 is SGHDN and CDR2 is FVKESK. CDR3 length: 14 amino acids. The V gene lost 1 base and the J gene lost 4 bases, with 11 bases spanning the gap. Here the CDR3 DNA reads TGTGCCAGCAGCCAAGTCACTAGGCAATACGAGCAGTACTTC. Its protein product is CASSQVTRQYEQYF.

The sample holds a few counts of this clone. The gene calls are TRBV10-3 and TRBJ2-1, with TRBD2 identical over 8 bases. The CDR3 covers 14 residues. CDR1 is ENHRY, CDR2 SYGVKD, per germline. J was trimmed by 1 base and V by 4 bases; bases with no gene match: 0. The CDR3 here is CAISGGGSYNEQFF. As DNA, the CDR3 is TGTGCCATCAGTGGCGGGGGGTCCTACAATGAGCAGTTCTTC.

This rearrangement joins TRBV6-6 to TRBJ1-1; 7 bases line up with TRBD1. The germline gives CDR1 MNHNY, CDR2 SVGAGI (reference sequence). The CDR3 has 13 amino acids. V lost 5 bases and J lost 5; bases outside the gene matches: 5. CDR3 bases: TGTGCCAGCAGTGGCCGACAGGGTACTGAAGCTTTCTTT. Amino acids: CASSGRQGTEAFF.

The chain is built from TRBV6-6 and TRBJ1-1; D call uncertain. The length of the CDR3 is 15 residues. Germline V gene sequence: CDR1 MNHNY, CDR2 SVGAGI (reference sequence). V was shortened by 0 bases and J by 3 bases, with 11 bases between the two germline ends. The CDR3 DNA is TGTGCCAGCAGTTACTCAAGGGAGGCGGACACTGAAGCTTTCTTT. The encoded protein is CASSYSREADTEAFF.

A few counts support this clone. V usage is TRBV28 and J usage is TRBJ1-3; no clear D. This CDR3 contains 15 residues. V dropped 5 bases and J dropped 4 bases, with 15 bases sitting between them. CDR1 is MDHEN, CDR2 SYDVKM, per germline. The CDR3 sequence: CASSRSPEIGNTIYF. The CDR3 coding sequence is TGTGCCAGCAGTCGGAGTCCTGAAATCGGAAACACCATATATTTT.

The chain uses TRBV3-1 (or the pseudogene TRBV3-2) and TRBJ1-5, with D maybe TRBD1 (5 bases). Trimming stripped 1 base from V and 1 base from J, with 8 bases between. There are 15 residues in the CDR3. Germline loops: CDR1 LGHDT, CDR2 YNNKEL (reference sequence). CDR3 DNA: TGTGCCAGCAGCCAAGGGGGCGGAAGCAATCAGCCCCAGCATTTT. It codes for CASSQGGGSNQPQHF.

The rearrangement uses TRBV6-1 and TRBJ2-7; weak D call: TRBD1 (5 bases). CDR3 length equals 16 residues. V dropped 2 bases and J dropped 4 bases, with 18 bases sitting between them. Germline-derived CDR1 and CDR2 are MNHNS and SASEGT. The CDR3 region is CASSESFRGTRYEQYF. The CDR3 DNA sequence: TGTGCCAGCAGTGAATCTTTTAGGGGTACCCGGTACGAGCAGTACTTC.

The chain couples TRBV6-5 to TRBJ2-1; the D is unclear. CDR1 is MNHEY and CDR2 is SVGAGI in the germline V gene. This CDR3 is built from 11 residues. V shed 2 bases and J shed 9 bases, with 5 bases lying between them. Here the CDR3 reads CASSYLSEQFF. DNA of the CDR3: TGTGCCAGCAGTTACCTAAGTGAGCAGTTCTTC.

The chain links TRBV9 to TRBJ1-1, with unresolved D. V dropped 3 bases and J dropped 5 bases, with 8 bases sitting between them. Germline CDR1 SGDLS, CDR2 YYNGEE. The CDR3 is made up of 12 amino acids. For the CDR3, the DNA is TGTGCCAGCAGCGGCAGATCGACTGAAGCTTTCTTT. Its protein product is CASSGRSTEAFF. Full variable domain (remainder filled in from reference TRBV9 and TRBJ1-1): DSGVTQTPKHLITATGQRVTLRCSPRSGDLSVYWYQQSLDQGLQFLIQYYNGEERAKGNILERFSAQQFPDLHSELNLSSLELGDSALYFCASSGRSTEAFFGQGTRLTVV.

J is TRBJ2-5 and V is TRBV28; TRBD2 might be the D (5 bases). Trimming pared 6 bases from V and 1 base from J, leaving 9 bases between. CDR1 and CDR2 from the germline V gene are MDHEN and SYDVKM. The CDR3 consists of 13 residues. In DNA form, the CDR3 reads TGTGCCAGCAGGAGGGTTAGCCAAGAGACCCAGTACTTC. Encoded protein: CASRRVSQETQYF.

In nucleotides, the CDR3 is TGTGCCAGCAGCTTAGGGGACAGGGGTAGCAATCAGCCCCAGCATTTT. This gives the protein CASSLGDRGSNQPQHF. V is TRBV7-4 and J is TRBJ1-5, with 10 bases fitting TRBD1. Germline V gene data show CDR1 as SGHVT and CDR2 as SQSDAQ. V was pared by 1 base and J by 0 bases, with 0 bases of the junction left unmatched. The CDR3 consists of 16 residues.

The chain uses TRBV28 and TRBJ1-3, with D uncertain. CDR1 and CDR2 (germline): MDHEN, SYDVKM. The V end lost 8 bases, the J end lost 4 bases, and 18 bases lay between the germline ends. This CDR3 is 15 amino acids long. The CDR3 is CASSRFGNVGNTIYF. The DNA for the CDR3 is TGTGCCAGCTCGAGATTCGGGAACGTCGGAAACACCATATATTTT. The entire variable domain, with the rest obtained from reference TRBV28 and TRBJ1-3, is as follows: DVKVTQSSRYLVKRTGEKVFLECVQDMDHENMFWYRQDPGLGLRLIYFSYDVKMKEKGDIPEGYSVSREKKERFSLILESASTNQTSMYLCASSRFGNVGNTIYFGEGSWLTVV.

The V gene is TRBV9, the J gene TRBJ2-3, with a possible D match to TRBD2 (5 bases). The CDR3 extends over 15 amino acids. V shed 0 bases and J shed 3 bases, with 11 bases lying between them. Germline V gene data show CDR1 as SGDLS and CDR2 as YYNGEE. The CDR3 sequence: CASSVDSGPTDTQYF. CDR3 coding DNA: TGTGCCAGCAGCGTAGACAGCGGACCGACAGATACGCAGTATTTT.

V usage is TRBV5-1 and J usage is TRBJ1-3; 10 nucleotides agree with TRBD1. CDR3 length equals 16 residues. The V gene's germline CDR1 is SGHRS and CDR2 YFSETQ. V lost 5 bases and J lost 3; bases outside the gene matches: 8. The CDR3 DNA sequence: TGCGCCAGCAGTCAACCGACAGGGGGCCTTGGAAACACCATATATTTT. It codes for CASSQPTGGLGNTIYF.

The V gene is TRBV9, the J gene TRBJ2-5, with D possibly matching TRBD1 (6 bases). The germline CDR1 and CDR2 sequences are SGDLS and YYNGEE. This CDR3 has 17 amino acids. V was pared by 0 bases and J by 0 bases, with 15 bases between. CDR3: CASSVGVDRWYQETQYF. The CDR3 bases are TGTGCCAGCAGCGTAGGCGTGGACAGATGGTACCAAGAGACCCAGTACTTC. Variable domain in full (rest from reference TRBV9 and TRBJ2-5): DSGVTQTPKHLITATGQRVTLRCSPRSGDLSVYWYQQSLDQGLQFLIQYYNGEERAKGNILERFSAQQFPDLHSELNLSSLELGDSALYFCASSVGVDRWYQETQYFGPGTRLLVL.

The rearrangement uses TRBV4-2 and TRBJ2-5, with 10 positions matching TRBD2. The CDR3 is 17 amino acids. CDR1 and CDR2 from the germline V gene are LGHNA and YNFKEQ. The V segment lost 2 bases and the J segment 4 bases; nucleotides outside the gene matches: 10. The CDR3 spells CASSQLGGVAGGETQYF. CDR3 bases: TGTGCCAGCAGCCAATTGGGGGGGGTAGCGGGAGGAGAGACCCAGTACTTC.

The V and J genes are TRBV11-2 and TRBJ2-1; tentative D call: TRBD2 (5 bases). The germline V and J ends were trimmed by 1 base and 4 bases, with 11 bases remaining between them. The CDR3 covers 15 residues. From germline, CDR1 is SGHAT and CDR2 FQNNGV. CDR3 in amino acids: CASSLGGPSYNEQFF. As DNA, the CDR3 is TGTGCCAGCAGCTTAGGAGGGCCTAGTTACAATGAGCAGTTCTTC. Using reference TRBV11-2 and TRBJ2-1 for the parts outside the CDR3, the full variable domain is EAGVAQSPRYKIIEKRQSVAFWCNPISGHATLYWYQQILGQGPKLLIQFQNNGVVDDSQLPKDRFSAERLKGVDSTLKIQPAKLEDSAVYLCASSLGGPSYNEQFFGPGTRLTVL.

The chain carries TRBV30 and TRBJ1-4, with D unclear. With 4 bases removed from V and 4 bases from J, the gap between germline ends came to 10 bases. This CDR3 is 13 amino acids long. Germline V gene lookup returns CDR1 GTSNPN and CDR2 SVGIG (reference sequence). The CDR3 loop reads CAWTATHNEKLFF. The CDR3 DNA reads as TGTGCCTGGACAGCGACTCATAATGAAAAACTGTTTTTT.

This clone came up once. This chain links TRBV30 with TRBJ2-1; 11 nucleotides agree with TRBD2. The germline V gene has CDR1 GTSNPN and CDR2 SVGIG (reference sequence). Trimming cost V 5 bases and J 0 bases; bases outside gene matches: 6. The CDR3 extends over 16 amino acids. This CDR3 is CAWRLAGGLSYNEQFF. The DNA of the CDR3 is TGTGCCTGGCGGCTAGCGGGGGGTCTCTCCTACAATGAGCAGTTCTTC. Full variable domain (missing parts from reference TRBV30 and TRBJ2-1): SQTIHQWPATLVQPVGSPLSLECTVEGTSNPNLYWYRQAAGRGLQLLFYSVGIGQISSEVPQNLSASRPQDRQFILSSKKLLLSDSGFYLCAWRLAGGLSYNEQFFGPGTRLTVL.

This chain links TRBV21-1 with TRBJ1-4; the tabulated D call, TRBD1, remains unverified against the DNA. TRBV21-1 is a documented pseudogene. CDR3 size: 15 residues. The CDR3 DNA sequence: TGTGCGCACCTGACGAGGGGGACCTATAATGAAAAACTGTTTTTT. Translated, it gives CAHLTRGTYNEKLFF.

The V and J genes are TRBV19 and TRBJ2-5, with TRBD2 identical over 12 bases. The CDR3 has 15 amino acids. The trim removed 3 bases at V and 10 bases at J, leaving 9 bases unmatched. From germline, CDR1 is LNHDA and CDR2 SQIVND (reference sequence). This chain's CDR3 is CASSIRTSGERDQYF. The CDR3 DNA is TGTGCCAGTAGTATTCGGACTAGCGGGGAGAGGGACCAGTACTTC.

This clone has more than one count but fewer than ten. The V and J genes are TRBV7-2 and TRBJ2-4, with D perhaps TRBD2 (6 bases). The CDR3 is made up of 14 amino acids. V lost 7 bases and J 5 bases, leaving 15 bases between the germline ends. Germline V gene data show CDR1 as SGHTA and CDR2 as FQGNSA. The CDR3 sequence: CASTRGTSQNIQYF. CDR3 nucleotides: TGTGCCAGCACCCGGGGGACTTCCCAAAACATTCAGTACTTC.